These 10 T cell receptor beta chains originate from one sample sequenced in a study of cytomegalovirus exposure and HLA in healthy donors. 13 Jbeta primers and 60 Vbeta primers were used for the PCR. Here immunoSEQ multiplex PCR was the method, and the copy in TCRdb shows in-frame clones only, minus some. The sample comprises 100,000 or so clones, 74% of which are singletons, and about 2.6% rests with the top ten. The specimen was PBMCs. These receptor sequences come from a man aged 50-59 years in good health and CMV-seropositive.

The genes are TRBV14 and TRBJ2-4, with D tentatively TRBD2 (7 bases). The germline V gene has CDR1 SGHDN and CDR2 FVKESK. Trimming stripped 4 bases from V and 0 bases from J, with 22 bases between. The CDR3 sequence is 19 residues long. The CDR3 sequence: CASSPHLWGGWIAKNIQYF. For the CDR3, the DNA is TGTGCCAGCAGCCCCCATCTGTGGGGGGGCTGGATAGCCAAAAACATTCAGTACTTC.

The gene calls are TRBV5-6 and TRBJ1-2; TRBD1 matches 8 bases. With 7 bases clipped from V and 0 bases from J, the junction kept 8 bases outside the gene matches. The CDR3 runs to 15 residues. In germline, CDR1 is SGHDT, CDR2 YYEEEE. CDR3: CASGRDRGANYGYTF. The CDR3 DNA is TGTGCCAGCGGCCGTGACAGGGGAGCTAACTATGGCTACACCTTC. Full variable domain (outside the CDR3, taken from reference TRBV5-6 and TRBJ1-2): DAGVTQSPTHLIKTRGQQVTLRCSPKSGHDTVSWYQQALGQGPQFIFQYYEEEERQRGNFPDRFSGHQFPNYSSELNVNALLLGDSALYLCASGRDRGANYGYTFGSGTRLTVV.

The J gene is TRBJ2-3, the V gene TRBV5-5; D perhaps matches TRBD2 (5 bases). This CDR3 spans 18 amino acids. The germline CDR1 and CDR2 sequences are SGHKS and YYEKEE (reference sequence). V was cut by 0 bases and J by 4 bases, with 21 bases left in between. CDR3: CASSLGGLRLSSSDTQYF. The DNA for the CDR3 is TGTGCCAGCAGCTTGGGAGGACTTAGGCTTTCCAGCTCAGATACGCAGTATTTT.

The chain uses TRBV2 and TRBJ2-1; 7 bases map to TRBD2. The CDR3 runs 15 residues. Germline V gives CDR1 SNHLY, CDR2 FYNNEI. V dropped 2 bases and J dropped 3; count of bases not matched to a gene: 4. The CDR3 spells CASSESSGFYNEQFF. CDR3 DNA sequence: TGTGCCAGCAGTGAATCTAGCGGTTTCTACAATGAGCAGTTCTTC.

The V and J genes are TRBV25-1 and TRBJ2-2; 13 bases map to TRBD2. CDR3 length equals 18 residues. Germline CDR1 reads MGHDK; CDR2 reads SYGVNS. V lost 3 bases to trimming and J lost 5 bases; unmatched junction nucleotides: 9. In DNA, the CDR3 is TGTGCCAGCAGTGAGCCCCGGACTAGCGGGAGTCTAACCGGGGAGCTGTTTTTT. Amino acid sequence: CASSEPRTSGSLTGELFF.

The chain recombines TRBV12-5 with TRBJ1-2, with D uncertain. The germline V and J ends were trimmed by 1 base and 3 bases, with 12 bases remaining between them. The CDR3 is 15 amino acids. CDR1 and CDR2 (germline): LGHNT, FRNRAP. The CDR3 region is CASGLAISRYYGYTF. CDR3 nucleotides: TGTGCTAGTGGTTTGGCAATTTCCAGGTACTATGGCTACACCTTC.

V gene TRBV6-5 combines with J gene TRBJ2-5; 10 bases fit TRBD2. This CDR3 spans 16 amino acids. Germline CDR1 is MNHEY and CDR2 is SVGAGI. Germline trimming cut 0 bases from V and 1 base from J; bases unmatched to any gene: 2. In nucleotides, the CDR3 is TGTGCCAGCAGTTACTCACTAGCGGGGATCCAAGAGACCCAGTACTTC. Translating gives CASSYSLAGIQETQYF.

This clone was seen a few times. This chain uses TRBV5-1 with TRBJ1-4; the match to TRBD1 covers 7 bases. Germline assignment: CDR1 SGHRS and CDR2 YFSETQ. With 7 bases clipped from V and 5 bases from J, the junction kept 8 bases outside the gene matches. The CDR3 consists of 14 residues. The CDR3 is CASSPETGNEKLFF. For the CDR3, the DNA is TGCGCCAGCTCCCCCGAGACAGGGAATGAAAAACTGTTTTTT.

This clone has a single count. The rearrangement joins TRBV30 to TRBJ2-7, with 8 bases that match TRBD1. The CDR3 runs to 13 residues. Trimming removed 5 bases from V and 4 bases from J; junction bases left unmatched: 7. Germline V gene sequence: CDR1 GTSNPN, CDR2 SVGIG (reference sequence). This chain's CDR3 is CAWRQGLLYEQYF. CDR3 nucleotides: TGTGCCTGGCGACAGGGGCTTTTATACGAGCAGTACTTC.

The gene calls are TRBV11-3 and TRBJ2-1, with D maybe TRBD2 (6 bases). This CDR3 is 15 amino acids long. V lost 5 bases, J lost 5 bases, and 16 bases lay in between. The germline CDR1 and CDR2 sequences are SGHNT and YENEEA. CDR3 sequence: CASSPRGSGNNEQFF. The DNA for the CDR3 is TGTGCCAGCAGCCCCCGGGGTAGCGGCAACAATGAGCAGTTCTTC.